These 24 T cell receptor beta chains share one sample of origin, sequenced in a study of identical twins (dated by TCRdb to the mid-2010s). Libraries were constructed by 5' RACE. The sample was run on an Illumina HiSeq 2000. TCRdb ran its own pipeline on the public reads, namely fastp trimming at Q25 and MiXCR clone calling, and kept in-frame beta chains. When rows share a CDR3 protein, they turn into one entry using the most common DNA and genes. For this sample the table gives around 650,000 distinct CDR3 sequences, of which roughly 7.1% were detected only once. The ten largest clones represent 1.5% to 2% of the sample. This sample was also put to use in a study of yellow fever vaccine responses in identical twins.

Sequenced input: PBMCs. All receptors come from a woman under 30 in good health.

The CDR3 DNA is TGTGCCAGCAGCGTAGGACAGCACTCTGGAAACACCATATATTTT. It translates to CASSVGQHSGNTIYF. The chain recombines TRBV9 with TRBJ1-3; a weak D match, TRBD1 (5 bases). The V gene's germline CDR1 is SGDLS and CDR2 YYNGEE. The V and J ends lost 0 bases and 0 bases respectively, with 7 bases between them. The CDR3 contains 15 residues.

This clonotype showed up many times. This chain uses TRBV28 with TRBJ2-7, with a tentative D call TRBD2 (6 bases). V was clipped by 6 bases and J by 6 bases, with 9 bases between them. The V gene's germline CDR1 is MDHEN and CDR2 SYDVKM. The CDR3 is 11 amino acids. CDR3 protein: CASREGGEQYV. The CDR3 region has the DNA TGTGCCAGCAGGGAGGGAGGCGAGCAGTACGTC.

V is TRBV12-3 or TRBV12-4 and J is TRBJ1-1; no definite D call. Trimming pared 3 bases from V and 2 bases from J, leaving 13 bases between. This CDR3 is 15 amino acids long. CDR3 region: CASSFVSGSNTEAFF. The CDR3 bases are TGTGCCAGCAGTTTCGTTAGTGGGAGTAACACTGAAGCTTTCTTT.

The J gene is TRBJ1-1, the V gene TRBV27, with D possibly matching TRBD1 (6 bases). Trimming pared 6 bases from V and 4 bases from J, leaving 12 bases between. CDR1 and CDR2 (germline): MNHEY, SMNVEV (reference sequence). This CDR3 is 13 amino acids long. The DNA for the CDR3 is TGTGCCAGCAGCAGGGGTTGGAGCACTGAAGCTTTCTTT. It encodes CASSRGWSTEAFF.

The chain recombines TRBV7-9 with TRBJ1-1, with D maybe TRBD1 (5 bases). CDR3 length: 15 residues. V was clipped by 6 bases and J by 4 bases, with 18 bases between them. The V gene's germline CDR1 is SEHNR and CDR2 FQNEAQ (reference sequence). CDR3 sequence reads: CASSHNRGSGTEAFF. The CDR3 coding sequence is TGTGCCAGCAGTCATAATCGGGGGTCGGGCACTGAAGCTTTCTTT.

The chain uses TRBV3-1 and TRBJ2-1, with a tentative D call TRBD2 (5 bases). The V end was cut by 0 bases, the J end by 0 bases, with 12 bases between. The CDR3 is 17 residues long. Per the germline V gene, CDR1 is LGHDT and CDR2 is YNNKEL (reference sequence). In DNA form, the CDR3 reads TGTGCCAGCAGCCAAGATCTTAGGGAGAGCTCCTACAATGAGCAGTTCTTC. Translated: CASSQDLRESSYNEQFF.

This clonotype was observed many times. V is TRBV20-1 and J is TRBJ2-3; D remains ambiguous. The CDR3 is made up of 14 amino acids. Germline values: CDR1 DFQATT, CDR2 SNEGSKA (reference sequence). V was clipped by 5 bases and J by 1 base, with 13 bases between them. CDR3 loop: CSALPTPGTDTQYF. CDR3 sequence (DNA): TGCAGTGCTCTACCCACTCCGGGCACAGATACGCAGTATTTT.

The rearrangement joins TRBV5-6 to TRBJ2-3, with D unclear. Germline CDR1 SGHDT, CDR2 YYEEEE. This CDR3 has 13 residues. Trimming cost V 4 bases and J 2 bases, with 8 bases left between them. CDR3 sequence reads: CASSQPFTDTQYF. In DNA form, the CDR3 reads TGTGCCAGCAGCCAACCCTTCACAGATACGCAGTATTTT.

The V call is TRBV29-1, the J call TRBJ1-2; D gene ambiguous. CDR3 length: 13 residues. Trimming stripped 4 bases from V and 0 bases from J, with 9 bases between. Germline V CDR1 and CDR2: SQVTM, ANQGSEA. The CDR3 region is CSVVRTSNYGYTF. The CDR3 nucleotides read TGCAGCGTTGTTCGGACTTCTAACTATGGCTACACCTTC.

This clonotype was detected many times. This sequence joins TRBV10-3 and TRBJ2-7; 8 bases align to TRBD2. The trim removed 8 bases at V and 2 bases at J, leaving 5 bases unmatched. The CDR3 runs to 13 residues. Germline values: CDR1 ENHRY, CDR2 SYGVKD. CDR3 protein: CAIWGGRTYEQYF. The CDR3 DNA reads TGTGCCATCTGGGGCGGGAGGACCTACGAGCAGTACTTC.

The V gene is TRBV20-1, the J gene TRBJ2-2; 7 nucleotides align to TRBD1. Germline CDR1 is DFQATT and CDR2 is SNEGSKA (reference sequence). This CDR3 has 13 residues. V lost 1 base, J lost 6 bases, and 2 bases stayed unmatched. This chain's CDR3 is CSARAQGAGELFF. CDR3 bases: TGCAGTGCTAGAGCTCAGGGGGCCGGGGAGCTGTTTTTT.

This clonotype was seen a few times. The chain uses TRBV2 and TRBJ2-3, with D possibly TRBD2 on 6 matching bases. Germline V gene lookup returns CDR1 SNHLY and CDR2 FYNNEI. This CDR3 comprises 16 residues. Trimming shortened V by 3 bases and J by 0 bases, and 13 bases separated the two germline ends. This chain's CDR3 is CASSDTPGTSTDTQYF. The CDR3 DNA follows: TGTGCCAGCAGTGACACACCCGGGACTAGCACAGATACGCAGTATTTT.

This clonotype was found many times. The chain recombines TRBV28 with TRBJ2-2; TRBD2 might be the D (8 bases). Trimming took off 7 bases at V and 3 bases at J, with 27 bases between the two ends. The CDR3 spans 19 residues. The V gene's germline CDR1 is MDHEN and CDR2 SYDVKM. CDR3 amino acids: CASILRSGGQPGYTGELFF. The CDR3 nucleotides are TGTGCCAGCATCCTAAGGAGCGGGGGACAGCCAGGGTACACCGGGGAGCTGTTTTTT.

The rearrangement joins TRBV7-2 to TRBJ2-1; either TRBD1 or TRBD2 may fit D (5 bases each). The germline gives CDR1 SGHTA, CDR2 FQGNSA. V dropped 5 bases and J dropped 5 bases, with 13 bases sitting between them. The CDR3 has 14 residues. Here the CDR3 DNA reads TGTGCCAGCAGCCCACGGGACCGTAACAATGAGCAGTTCTTC. Amino acid sequence: CASSPRDRNNEQFF.

This clonotype was observed many times. The CDR3 coding sequence is TGCGCCAGCAGCTTGGTTCCAGCGGGAGCTAACAATGAGCAGTTCTTC. Amino acids: CASSLVPAGANNEQFF. The V gene is TRBV5-1, the J gene TRBJ2-1, with TRBD2 matching over 8 bases. Losses at the gene ends were 0 bases for V and 5 bases for J; bases not matched to a gene: 7. In germline, CDR1 is SGHRS, CDR2 YFSETQ. The CDR3 consists of 16 residues.

This clonotype was counted a few times. The gene calls are TRBV28 and TRBJ2-7; D tentatively reads TRBD1 or TRBD2 (5 bases each). Trimming cost V 2 bases and J 3 bases, with 11 bases left between them. The CDR3 consists of 14 residues. The germline CDR1 and CDR2 sequences are MDHEN and SYDVKM. The CDR3 reads CASSLVGENYEQYV. For the CDR3, the DNA is TGTGCCAGCAGTTTAGTGGGGGAGAACTACGAGCAGTACGTC.

This clonotype was observed at least ten times. The chain uses TRBV20-1 and TRBJ2-1; no definite D call. The V end lost 7 bases, the J end lost 3 bases, and 10 bases lay between the germline ends. The CDR3 totals 12 residues. Germline CDR1 and CDR2: DFQATT and SNEGSKA (reference sequence). CDR3 DNA sequence: TGCAGTGTTCTACCCCGCTACAATGAGCAGTTCTTC. Residues: CSVLPRYNEQFF.

This clonotype was recorded many times. V and J are TRBV20-1 and TRBJ2-2; 7 positions match TRBD1. The CDR3 has 15 amino acids. J gave up 5 bases and V 0 bases, and 6 bases lay outside the gene matches. Germline loops: CDR1 DFQATT, CDR2 SNEGSKA (reference sequence). The DNA of the CDR3 is TGCAGTGCTAGAGATCTCCGGACAGGAACCGGGGAGCTGTTTTTT. It translates to CSARDLRTGTGELFF.

The chain has TRBV4-1 and TRBJ2-1; 9 nucleotides match TRBD1. The CDR3 length is 14 residues. The germline V gene encodes CDR1 MGHRA and CDR2 YSYEKL. J lost 9 bases, V lost 0 bases, and 3 bases had no gene match. CDR3 DNA: TGCGCCAGCAGCCAAGAGGGACAGGGCGGTGAGCAGTTCTTC. It yields the protein CASSQEGQGGEQFF.

The J gene is TRBJ2-3, the V gene TRBV12-3 or TRBV12-4; 16 bases line up with TRBD2. V shed 4 bases and J 4 bases; nucleotides not matched to a gene: 11. The CDR3 is made up of 19 amino acids. In nucleotides, the CDR3 is TGTGCCAGCAGTTCCGGGACTAGCGGGAGGGCCAAAGAGCCAGATACGCAGTATTTT. It encodes CASSSGTSGRAKEPDTQYF.

In this sample, this clonotype turned up a few times. The J gene is TRBJ1-4, the V gene TRBV7-2; D ambiguous. The CDR3 runs 13 residues. Germline V gene lookup returns CDR1 SGHTA and CDR2 FQGNSA. Deletions cut 3 bases from V and 8 bases from J, with 10 bases between. The DNA of the CDR3 is TGTGCCAGCAGCTTGTGGGGTGAAGAAAAACTGTTTTTT. Translation: CASSLWGEEKLFF.

This clonotype was observed a handful of times. This chain uses TRBV7-6 with TRBJ2-7; TRBD2 might be the D (6 bases). This CDR3 region has 14 residues. The germline V gene encodes CDR1 SGHVS and CDR2 FNYEAQ. CDR3 nucleotides: TGTGCCAGCAGCCTAGCGTTCCGGGGGTACGAGCAGTACGTC. This encodes CASSLAFRGYEQYV.

The table lists this clonotype with many counts. The V call is TRBV3-1, the J call TRBJ2-5; 8 bases fit TRBD1. This CDR3 is 16 amino acids long. The V and J ends lost 1 base and 2 bases, in that order; junction bases with no gene match: 6. The germline V gene encodes CDR1 LGHDT and CDR2 YNNKEL (reference sequence). The CDR3 DNA is TGTGCCAGCAGCCAAGGTACAGGGGGTTGGCAAGAGACCCAGTACTTC. This sequence encodes CASSQGTGGWQETQYF.

Many counts were recorded for this clonotype. The chain recombines TRBV20-1 with TRBJ2-3, with 9 bases lining up with TRBD2. CDR1 and CDR2 (germline): DFQATT, SNEGSKA (reference sequence). CDR3 length equals 12 residues. V trimming: 5 bases; J trimming: 6 bases; junction bases outside the gene matches: 3. DNA for the CDR3: TGCAGTGCTGATGGACTAGCGGATACGCAGTATTTT. Protein sequence: CSADGLADTQYF.